Sequencing of this T cell receptor beta chain was carried out in a study of shared clonotypes between healthy human individuals (TCRdb year 2020). Regarding the study in general: A few men and two women, aged 18 to 49 years, made up the cohort. For each donor, three plates each were used for CD4 naive and CD4 memory, two plates were used for CD8 naive, and one plate was used for CD8 memory. Blood TCR repertoires of roughly 5 healthy adults were deeply sequenced to estimate repertoire size and the extent of clonotype sharing between individuals. To increase sequencing depth and limit assay-specific biases, different laboratories used diverse techniques to prepare libraries and sequence TCR repertoires. Each donor's leukapheresis produced roughly between roughly 0.94 and 9.5 billion PBMCs.

Using the deep immunoSEQ assay, TCR CDR3 regions were amplified from genomic DNA by multiplex PCR. For each cell subset, the extracted genomic DNA was distributed evenly across all wells of several immunoSEQ 96-well plates, and each plate served as one replicate. Each replicate PCR for sorted subsets received around 0.2 ug genomic DNA, equal to tens of thousands of T cell genomes. Purified libraries were quantified with a Qubit 3.0 fluorometer, sized on a Bioanalyzer 2100, and re-quantified with the KAPA Library Quantification kit. Every immunoSEQ 96-well plate was sequenced on a dedicated single-read 150-cycle Illumina NextSeq 550 flow cell. The published analysis was carried out like this. The immunoSEQ output contained only junctional sequences without quality scores, so filtering could not match that applied to full-length reads. To assign V/J genes and CDR3, sequences were annotated against IMGT germline references using PyIR, a Python wrapper for IgBLAST v1.9. Reads with weak V/J assignments (E-value above 1e-6), missing CDR3, stop codons, out-of-frame junctions, or ambiguous translated residues were removed. V3J clonotypes were defined as sequences sharing an identical inferred V gene, J gene, and CDR3 amino acid sequence. To compute the percentage overlap between repertoires, the number of shared unique clonotypes was divided by the size of the smaller repertoire. Three approaches were used to assess repertoire richness: RTK rarefaction, the Chao1 estimator, and Recon v2.1 estimates of unobserved clonotypes. Generation probabilities for all TCRbeta clonotypes obtained by the gDNA method from several donors were computed using OLGA. Sourced from immuneACCESS, this table was stored by TCRdb with only in-frame sequences that have V and J called. A share of the clones is absent; for the studies checked, an unresolved V gene accounts for under half, and the remainder has no known explanation. V and J calls and clone size are copied from that table; D and trimming were computed from the DNA. The sample table shows around 2.1 million clones, and approximately 94% are seen once. 1.5% to 2% of the sample is held by the ten biggest clonotypes.

Regarding this clone: Its antigen specificity is not known. No base quality values were provided; no much bigger clone lies one nucleotide off.

CD8 naive samples were CD45RO-negative cells positively selected for CCR7, giving a CD45RA+CCR7+ population that excluded TemRA cells. The donors were healthy, HIV-negative adults who had no recently reported acute infections or vaccinations. Every donor was a Caucasian adult residing in Nashville, Tennessee, USA. Blood was collected by leukapheresis, and PBMCs were isolated by Ficoll-Histopaque density gradient centrifugation and then cryopreserved in liquid nitrogen vapor phase. Purity and quantity of every magnetically sorted T cell population were checked by analytical flow cytometry. From each sorted fraction, genomic DNA was isolated and quantified by UV absorbance on a Nanodrop 2000c. The paper as a whole reports these results and caveats: Clonotypes shared by all four sorted-subset donors showed higher generation probabilities than non-shared clonotypes. Pairwise subsampling indicated that sequencing depth was expected to affect the degree of clonotype sharing among donors. Approximately 5% of naive CD4, 3% to 3.5% of naive CD8, approximately 2.2% of memory CD4, and 0.4% of memory CD8 clonotypes were shared across a handful of donors. Because the study included only a small number of donors, the genetic and exposure-history diversity represented was limited. Even with the large sequencing depth, rarefaction of the sorted-subset datasets indicated that sequencing was incomplete. Larger estimated clonotype richness was generally found for naive subsets than for memory subsets. Sampling was limited to blood, and TCR repertoires in tissue likely differ from TCR repertoires in blood.

Counted from cysteine to phenylalanine, this CDR3 has 15 amino acids. Only CDR3 DNA is held: 45 bases, read in frame from base 1. CDR1 and CDR2 (SGHVS, FQNEAQ) derive from the germline V gene. The germline ends are 14 bases apart after V is trimmed by 5 bases and J by 3 bases. The sequencing input was naive CD8+ T cells from PBMCs. Sample cell subset or site, as interpreted from the label and publication: CD45RA+CCR7+. The rearranged segments are TRBV7-8 and TRBJ2-4; the D segment may tentatively be TRBD1 or TRBD2, each giving 6 matched bases. The origin of this receptor is a man between 18 and 29 years old in good health. Some clones in this sample may be carry-over from other donors' samples. This receptor has the CDR3 CASSQSGGGKNIQYF. The DNA sequence is TGTGCCAGCAGCCAGTCCGGGGGCGGCAAAAACATTCAGTACTTC.